This TCR beta chain was sequenced during a study of cytomegalovirus exposure and HLA in healthy donors. CDR1 is GTSNPN and CDR2 is SVGIG in the germline V gene (reference sequence). CDR3 size: 15 residues. V dropped 3 bases and J dropped 10; count of bases not matched to a gene: 12. The primer mix had 60 Vbeta and 13 Jbeta primers. Some clones are missing from TCRdb's copy, which holds only in-frame ones; the method was immunoSEQ multiplex PCR. The sample lists 100,000 to 150,000 clones; around 80% were seen once. This clone occurred a few times. The clonotype originates from a woman aged 55-69 years in good health and CMV-seropositive. Material: PBMCs. V usage is TRBV30 and J usage is TRBJ1-4, with TRBD1 matching 9 bases. The CDR3 DNA reads as TGTGCCTGGAGCGACGGGACAGGGAAGGGAGGAAAACTGTTTTTT. It encodes CAWSDGTGKGGKLFF.